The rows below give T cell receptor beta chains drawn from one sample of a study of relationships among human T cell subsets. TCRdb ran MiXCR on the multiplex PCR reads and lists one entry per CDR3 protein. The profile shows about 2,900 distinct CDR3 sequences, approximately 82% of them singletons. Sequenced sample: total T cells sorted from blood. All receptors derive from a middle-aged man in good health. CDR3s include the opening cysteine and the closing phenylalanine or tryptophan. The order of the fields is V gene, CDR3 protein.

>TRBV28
CASSYESGTGGAGTEAFF
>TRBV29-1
CSTSEEIHNEQFF
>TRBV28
CASLGGKETQYF
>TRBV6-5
CASSSPGTSYEQYF
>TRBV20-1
CSAPSLGDEQFF
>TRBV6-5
CASRRQRNQPQHF
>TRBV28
CASRTGGDTQYF
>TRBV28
CASTIGREAFF
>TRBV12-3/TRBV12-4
CASSLWGQETQYF
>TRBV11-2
CASSLRTGQETQYF
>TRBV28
CASSSSTYGYTF
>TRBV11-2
CASSLSRRGGLSSYNEQFF
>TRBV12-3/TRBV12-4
CASSLFRDTNQPQHF